This TCR beta chain was observed in a study of T-cell reconstitution after alpha-beta-depleted transplantation in children. Points from the study as a whole: Elevated TCRbeta diversity at day 60 was traced, in some patients, to surviving recipient T cells and thymic progenitors. Alpha-beta T cells present about two months after transplant were reported to originate from several hundred expanded graft clones.

This clonotype was seen a few times. Its target is not known. Germline V gene sequence: CDR1 SGHVS, CDR2 FNYEAQ. Trimming took 2 bases from V and 0 from J, leaving 10 bases between them. The CDR3 extends over 16 amino acids. TCRbeta library preparation incorporated unique molecular identifiers. A single record per CDR3 protein comes from TCRdb applying MiXCR to the PCR reads. The sample yields about 830,000 distinct CDR3 sequences, less than 20% seen once. This receptor was obtained from a male patient younger than 18 who had a stem cell transplant for acute lymphoblastic leukemia, so the T cells may come from the graft donor. Here the sequenced sample was PBMCs, mostly from graft donor cells, taken 360 days after TCRalphabeta/CD19-depleted stem cell transplant. This chain joins TRBV7-6 and TRBJ2-2; perhaps TRBD1 as D (6 bases). The CDR3 bases are TGTGCCAGCAGCTTACCCAGGGGCTCGAACACCGGGGAGCTGTTTTTT. As protein: CASSLPRGSNTGELFF.